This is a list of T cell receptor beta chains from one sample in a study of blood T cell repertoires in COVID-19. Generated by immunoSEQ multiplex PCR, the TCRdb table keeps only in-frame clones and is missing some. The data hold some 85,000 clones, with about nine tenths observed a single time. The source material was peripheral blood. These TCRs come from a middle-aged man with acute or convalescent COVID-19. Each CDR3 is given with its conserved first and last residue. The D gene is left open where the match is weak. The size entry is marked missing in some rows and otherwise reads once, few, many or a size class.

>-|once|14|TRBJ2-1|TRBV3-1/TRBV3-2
CASSQDPRPREQFF
TGTGCCAGCAGCCAAGATCCCAGGCCCCGTGAGCAGTTCTTC
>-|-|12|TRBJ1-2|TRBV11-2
CASTGQGGGYTF
TGTGCCAGCACCGGGCAGGGCGGAGGCTACACCTTC
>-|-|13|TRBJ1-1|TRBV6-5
CASHTSAASEAFF
TGTGCCAGCCATACATCCGCTGCCAGTGAAGCTTTCTTT
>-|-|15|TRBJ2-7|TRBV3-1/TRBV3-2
CASSLNQGWAAEQYF
TGTGCCAGCAGCCTAAATCAGGGGTGGGCCGCCGAGCAGTACTTC
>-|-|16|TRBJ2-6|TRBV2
CASSALVSSGANVLTF
TGTGCCAGCAGTGCTCTTGTCTCCTCTGGGGCCAACGTCCTGACTTTC
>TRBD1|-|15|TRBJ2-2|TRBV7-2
CASSQGDRDFGELFF
TGTGCCAGCAGCCAGGGGGACAGGGATTTCGGGGAGCTGTTTTTT
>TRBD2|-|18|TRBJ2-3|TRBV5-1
CASSLSAFTSGESGTQYF
TGCGCCAGCAGCTTGTCGGCCTTTACTAGCGGGGAAAGTGGTACGCAGTATTTT
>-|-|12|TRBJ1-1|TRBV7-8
CASSVDRDEAFF
TGTGCCAGCAGCGTAGACCGGGATGAAGCTTTCTTT
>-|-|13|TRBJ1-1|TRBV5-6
CASSLGSMPEAFF
TGTGCCAGCAGCTTGGGCAGTATGCCTGAAGCTTTCTTT
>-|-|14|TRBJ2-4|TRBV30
CAWSRGTAKNIQYF
TGTGCCTGGAGTCGCGGGACAGCCAAAAACATTCAGTACTTC
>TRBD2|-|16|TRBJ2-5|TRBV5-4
CASSLEASGGWETQYF
TGTGCCAGCAGCTTGGAGGCTAGCGGGGGGTGGGAGACCCAGTACTTC
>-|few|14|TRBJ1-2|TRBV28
CASSLEGAGRGYTF
TGTGCCAGCAGTTTAGAGGGAGCGGGACGGGGCTACACCTTC